The source of this T cell receptor (beta chain) is a study of blood T cell repertoires in COVID-19 (dated by TCRdb to 2020 to 2021). Background on the whole study: The collaborator samples originated in the United States, Italy and Spain and spanned the acute and convalescent phases of COVID-19. The prospective study material was composed of cDNA or gDNA derived from T cells, B-cell-depleted T cells, or PBMCs. Where available, HLA class I and class II types were taken from metadata supplied by the sample provider and were not determined by assay-based typing. The repertoires were made available in a free public database intended to serve as a resource for research on the immune response to SARS-CoV-2. Deeply sampled blood TCRbeta repertoires from subjects exposed to, actively infected with, or recovered from COVID-19 were included in the dataset. The sample metadata nearly always contained a de-identified subject ID, COVID-19 status, age in years and sex. Samples came from the ongoing ImmuneRACE study (first 160 participants) plus 1,254 subjects from 6 global collaborators. Findings and caveats that apply to the study as a whole: How much clinical and demographic metadata was included differed by source and by participant, and the metadata was provided uncurated.

With respect to this clone: No antigen is known for it. One base away there is no much larger clone; base qualities are not given.

The immunoSEQ Assay, a bias-controlled multiplex PCR, was used to amplify TCRbeta CDR3 regions from genomic DNA. Turning to the authors' computational methods: Within the assay, amplification of reference gene primers was used to estimate how many nucleated cells each sample contained. To quantify the absolute abundance of each unique TCRbeta CDR3 rearrangement, sequence reads were collapsed and filtered. For each sample, productive Simpson clonality was calculated by taking the square root of Simpson's diversity index across productive rearrangements. Entries here come from immuneACCESS through TCRdb and include only in-frame sequences with V and J called. Some clones fail to appear in such tables; in the studies checked, an unresolved V gene covers under half of the shortfall, and the cause of the remainder is unknown. V and J calls and clone size come straight from that table; D and trimming were deduced from the DNA. The table for this sample lists a few hundred thousand clones; roughly nine tenths of them were counted only once. The top ten clones comprise approximately 3% of the sample.

In the prospective study, participants were about 18 to 90 years old, resided in about two dozen geographic areas of the United States, and were enrolled through a virtual design. In the prospective study, participants were assigned to cohorts based on the clinical history participants reported in a screening survey and a study questionnaire. Recovered participants in ImmuneRACE Cohort 3 were defined as having two consecutive negative NP/OP PCR tests, clearance from a healthcare professional, or resolution of symptoms. In the prospective study, whole blood, serum and a nasopharyngeal or oropharyngeal swab were collected from each participant by mobile phlebotomists. Prospective study participants could optionally give additional blood draws and questionnaires over an approximately 2-month period. Before DNA extraction, prospective study blood samples were shipped either frozen or at room temperature.

The clonotype comes from a woman in her twenties or thirties who had recovered from COVID-19. The sample was PBMCs or T cells enriched from blood (not recorded which).

The sequence in DNA is TGTGCCAGCCAGGGCGCGGTAATTGAAAAACTGTTTTTT. Its protein reads: CASQGAVIEKLFF. The chain was built from TRBV28 and TRBJ1-4; a tentative D call is TRBD1 (5 bases match). From the cysteine up to the phenylalanine, the CDR3 has a length of 13 residues. Here the CDR3 DNA is all that survives: 39 bases in frame from base 1. The germline V gene gives CDR1 as MDHEN and CDR2 as SYDVKM. The V end loses 8 bases and the J end loses 7 bases, and a stretch of 14 bases separates them.